This TCR beta chain originates from a study of blood T cells in healthy people across ages. The CDR3 runs to 16 residues. Germline V CDR1 and CDR2: SGHDN, FVKESK. The V end was cut by 0 bases, the J end by 8 bases, with 16 bases between. For the second PCR, which ran for about 7 to 12 cycles, a sample-barcoded 5' primer and a J-beta primer mix were used. TCRdb redid the calling of the 5' RACE reads with MiXCR, one entry per CDR3 protein. The repertoire holds nearly 800,000 distinct CDR3 sequences, with around three fifths as singletons. This receptor was taken from a man aged 40-55 years in good health. Sequenced material: blood. This chain connects TRBV14 to TRBJ1-4; TRBD1 is a possible D gene (6 bases). For the CDR3, the DNA is TGTGCCAGCAGCCAAGAGGCGAACAGGGCCACCGAAAAACTGTTTTTT. It encodes CASSQEANRATEKLFF.